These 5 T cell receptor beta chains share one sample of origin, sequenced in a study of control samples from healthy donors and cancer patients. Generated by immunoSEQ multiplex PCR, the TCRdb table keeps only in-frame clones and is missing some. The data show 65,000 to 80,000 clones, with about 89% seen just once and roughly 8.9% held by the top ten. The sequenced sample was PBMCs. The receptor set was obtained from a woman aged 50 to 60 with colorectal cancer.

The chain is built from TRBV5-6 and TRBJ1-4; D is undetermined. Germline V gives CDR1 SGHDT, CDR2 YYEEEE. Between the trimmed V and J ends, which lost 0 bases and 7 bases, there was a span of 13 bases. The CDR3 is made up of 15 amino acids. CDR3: CASSLGLGVGEKLFF. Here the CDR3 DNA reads TGTGCCAGCAGCTTGGGATTGGGAGTAGGTGAAAAACTGTTTTTT.

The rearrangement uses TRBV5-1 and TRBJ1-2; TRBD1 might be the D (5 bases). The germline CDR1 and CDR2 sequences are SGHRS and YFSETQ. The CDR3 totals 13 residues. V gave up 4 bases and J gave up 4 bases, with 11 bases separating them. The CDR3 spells CASSGGTAYGYTF. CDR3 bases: TGCGCCAGCAGCGGGGGGACTGCCTATGGCTACACCTTC.

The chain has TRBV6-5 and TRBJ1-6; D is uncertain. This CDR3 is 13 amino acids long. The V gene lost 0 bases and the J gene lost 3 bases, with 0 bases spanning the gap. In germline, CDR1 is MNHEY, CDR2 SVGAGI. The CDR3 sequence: CASSYSYNSPLHF. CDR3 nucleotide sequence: TGTGCCAGCAGTTACTCCTATAATTCACCCCTCCACTTT.

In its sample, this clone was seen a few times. CDR3 amino acids: CASSQDLNSPLHF. For the CDR3, the DNA is TGTGCCAGCAGCCAAGACCTCAATTCACCCCTCCACTTT. The chain couples TRBV14 to TRBJ1-6; D gene uncertain. The CDR3 extends over 13 amino acids. V lost 0 bases and J lost 7, with 4 bases in between. CDR1 is SGHDN, CDR2 FVKESK, per germline.

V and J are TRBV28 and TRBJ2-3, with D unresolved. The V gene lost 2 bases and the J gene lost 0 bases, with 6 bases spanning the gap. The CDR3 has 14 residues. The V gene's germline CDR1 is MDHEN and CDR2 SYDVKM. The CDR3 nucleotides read TGTGCCAGCAGTTTACTGGTTAGCACAGATACGCAGTATTTT. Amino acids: CASSLLVSTDTQYF.